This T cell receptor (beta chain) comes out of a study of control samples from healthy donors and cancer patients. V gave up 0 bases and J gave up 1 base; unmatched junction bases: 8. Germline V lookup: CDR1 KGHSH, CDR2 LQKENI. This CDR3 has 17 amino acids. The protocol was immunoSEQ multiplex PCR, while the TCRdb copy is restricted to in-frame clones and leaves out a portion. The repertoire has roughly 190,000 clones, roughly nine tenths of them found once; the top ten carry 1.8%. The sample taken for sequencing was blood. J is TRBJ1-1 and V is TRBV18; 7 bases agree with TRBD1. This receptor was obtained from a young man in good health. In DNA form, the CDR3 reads TGTGCCAGCTCACCACCGTGGGAGGGGGCGACGAACACTGAAGCTTTCTTT. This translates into CASSPPWEGATNTEAFF.